Listed below are T cell receptor beta chains from one sample, sequenced in a study of OX40 agonist ivuxolimab in advanced cancers. Generated by immunoSEQ multiplex PCR, the TCRdb table keeps only in-frame clones and is missing some. There are fewer than 80,000 clones in the sample; 75% to 90% occur only once, and under 7% lies in the top ten. Sequencing used CD4+ or CD8+ T cells sorted from blood, obtained in a trial of the OX40 agonist ivuxolimab. These receptors were collected from an adult with an advanced solid tumor such as melanoma, head and neck, liver or kidney cancer. CDR3s include the opening cysteine and the closing phenylalanine or tryptophan. A D gene is named only where the DNA matches it firmly. The listing skips clone size in some rows; elsewhere it reads once, few, many or a size class.

once,TRBV9,TRBJ1-1,.,CASSVSVVDGNTEAFF,TGTGCCAGCAGCGTATCCGTCGTCGACGGGAACACTGAAGCTTTCTTT
.,TRBV6-5,TRBJ2-7,.,CASSPDGGYEQYF,TGTGCCAGCAGTCCGGACGGGGGCTACGAGCAGTACTTC
.,TRBV7-8,TRBJ2-7,TRBD1,CASSLGQGPSYEQYF,TGTGCCAGCAGCCTCGGACAGGGACCCTCCTACGAGCAGTACTTC
once,TRBV6-5,TRBJ2-1,.,CASSWDNEQFF,TGTGCCAGCAGCTGGGACAATGAGCAGTTCTTC
.,TRBV19,TRBJ2-7,TRBD1,CASSAGTGGYEQYF,TGTGCCAGTAGTGCCGGGACAGGAGGCTACGAGCAGTACTTC
.,TRBV27,TRBJ2-1,.,CASSQRNEQFF,TGTGCCAGCAGTCAAAGGAATGAGCAGTTCTTC
.,TRBV19,TRBJ1-2,.,CASNTNGLSNYGYTF,TGTGCCAGTAACACTAACGGGCTCTCCAACTATGGCTACACCTTC
.,TRBV19,TRBJ2-1,.,CASSIESGEDEQFF,TGTGCCAGTAGTATTGAAAGCGGTGAGGATGAGCAGTTCTTC
.,TRBV6-6,TRBJ2-7,.,CASSYSMTPYEQYF,TGTGCCAGCAGTTACTCTATGACACCCTACGAGCAGTACTTC
.,TRBV5-4,TRBJ2-7,.,CASSLATRAQGFSYEQYF,TGTGCCAGCAGCTTGGCCACTCGAGCACAGGGTTTTTCCTACGAGCAGTACTTC
.,TRBV5-6,TRBJ2-6,TRBD1,CASSPDRFSGANVLTF,TGTGCCAGCAGCCCGGACAGGTTCTCTGGGGCCAACGTCCTGACTTTC
.,TRBV7-2,TRBJ2-7,TRBD1,CASSFAQGIYEQYF,TGTGCCAGCAGCTTCGCACAGGGGATCTACGAGCAGTACTTC
.,TRBV5-8,TRBJ2-7,TRBD1,CASSLPAGTGSYEQYF,TGTGCCAGCAGCTTGCCAGCCGGGACAGGGAGCTACGAGCAGTACTTC
.,TRBV9,TRBJ1-1,.,CASSVEPANTEAFF,TGTGCCAGCAGCGTAGAACCGGCGAACACTGAAGCTTTCTTT
.,TRBV6-5,TRBJ1-6,.,CASSYVTDNSPLHF,TGTGCCAGCAGTTACGTGACAGATAATTCACCCCTCCACTTT
.,TRBV27,TRBJ1-2,TRBD1,CASSGTGGRWGYTF,TGTGCCAGCAGCGGGACAGGGGGTCGTTGGGGCTACACCTTC
.,TRBV28,TRBJ2-5,TRBD1,CASSTQGAPETQYF,TGTGCCAGCAGTACACAGGGGGCGCCCGAGACCCAGTACTTC
.,TRBV7-9,TRBJ2-7,.,CALGGAPDEQYF,TGTGCCCTTGGCGGGGCCCCCGACGAGCAGTACTTC
.,TRBV25-1,TRBJ1-2,.,CASSPLTRTNYGYTF,TGTGCCAGCAGTCCCCTGACGAGGACGAACTATGGCTACACCTTC
.,TRBV9,TRBJ1-5,.,CASSPSEGWGQPQHF,TGTGCCAGCTCCCCATCGGAGGGCTGGGGTCAGCCCCAGCATTTT
.,TRBV4-3,TRBJ2-7,.,CASSQGATGIRTYEQYF,TGCGCCAGCAGCCAAGGTGCGACGGGTATAAGGACCTACGAGCAGTACTTC
.,TRBV27,TRBJ1-5,.,CASSPLRSNQPQHF,TGTGCCAGCAGTCCGTTGAGAAGCAATCAGCCCCAGCATTTT
.,TRBV14,TRBJ1-1,.,CASSSTTVYTEAFF,TGTGCCAGCAGCAGCACGACAGTTTACACTGAAGCTTTCTTT
.,TRBV27,TRBJ1-1,.,CASSPSSMAEAFF,TGTGCCAGCAGCCCCTCCTCGATGGCTGAAGCTTTCTTT
.,TRBV25-1,TRBJ1-6,.,CASSESFSPLHF,TGTGCCAGCAGTGAATCATTTTCACCCCTCCACTTT
.,TRBV2,TRBJ1-1,.,CARHGGAGTEAFF,TGTGCCCGACACGGGGGCGCGGGAACTGAAGCTTTCTTT
.,TRBV5-5,TRBJ1-1,TRBD1,CASSLYHRGPEAFF,TGTGCCAGCAGCCTGTATCACAGGGGCCCTGAAGCTTTCTTT
once,TRBV6-1,TRBJ2-5,.,CASRENYDLMGEQYF,TGTGCCAGCAGGGAAAACTACGACCTGATGGGGGAGCAGTACTTC
.,TRBV27,TRBJ2-7,TRBD2,CASSLSGGGLSVHF,TGTGCCAGCAGTTTATCGGGCGGGGGGCTCAGTGTGCACTTC
.,TRBV6-1,TRBJ2-7,.,CASSPNYEQYF,TGTGCCAGCAGCCCCAACTACGAGCAGTACTTC
.,TRBV7-9,TRBJ1-1,.,CASSPEGEVAATEAFF,TGTGCCAGCAGCCCCGAGGGGGAGGTCGCGGCCACTGAAGCTTTCTTT
once,TRBV27,TRBJ2-1,TRBD2,CASGLAGGPHEQFF,TGTGCCAGCGGATTAGCGGGAGGGCCTCATGAGCAGTTCTTC
.,TRBV27,TRBJ2-1,TRBD1,CASRYPGQGSDEQFF,TGTGCCAGCAGATACCCGGGACAGGGTTCCGATGAGCAGTTCTTC
.,TRBV9,TRBJ1-5,.,CASSVGGGTGQPQHF,TGTGCCAGCAGCGTAGGCGGGGGTACGGGGCAGCCCCAGCATTTT
.,TRBV9,TRBJ2-2,.,CASSGERNTGELFF,TGTGCCAGCAGCGGTGAAAGGAACACCGGGGAGCTGTTTTTT
.,TRBV4-3,TRBJ2-7,TRBD2,CASSQATGLAGVKQYF,TGCGCCAGCAGCCAAGCCACGGGACTAGCGGGCGTCAAGCAGTACTTC
.,TRBV7-9,TRBJ1-1,.,CASSAARDVPFDTEAFF,TGTGCCAGCAGCGCGGCGCGGGATGTACCCTTTGACACTGAAGCTTTCTTT
.,TRBV7-8,TRBJ2-1,.,CASSPASALSSYNEQFF,TGTGCCAGCAGCCCCGCTAGCGCGCTGAGCTCCTACAATGAGCAGTTCTTC
.,TRBV10-3,TRBJ2-7,.,CAISDQVYEQYF,TGTGCCATCAGTGATCAGGTCTACGAGCAGTACTTC
.,TRBV2,TRBJ2-7,.,CASSEAGTATYEQYF,TGTGCCAGCAGTGAAGCGGGGACTGCGACCTACGAGCAGTACTTC
.,TRBV6-5,TRBJ1-1,.,CASSYSLNTEAFF,TGTGCCAGCAGTTACTCCCTAAACACTGAAGCTTTCTTT
once,TRBV25-1,TRBJ2-1,.,CASSAVEQFF,TGTGCCAGCAGTGCTGTTGAGCAGTTCTTC
.,TRBV19,TRBJ1-1,.,CASSIAVNTEAFF,TGTGCCAGTAGTATAGCGGTGAACACTGAAGCTTTCTTT